This T cell receptor (beta chain) is drawn from a study of T cell responses to AZD1222 COVID-19 vaccine. The repertoire was sequenced with immunoSEQ multiplex PCR; TCRdb's copy has only in-frame clones and lacks some. The sample lists about 100,000 clones, approximately 90% seen once, with about 2.5% in the top ten. As for this clone: Its antigen remains unidentified.

Findings and limits, study-wide: Among vaccine-associated CD4 TCRs, coverage spanned spike, with dominance at 160-218 and 743-854. It should be noted that donors were predominantly white British and more often female, and clonal diversity was possibly underestimated. Baseline antibody screening turned up just a handful of seropositive AZD1222 recipients.

CDR1 is LGHDT and CDR2 is YNNKEL in the germline V gene (reference sequence). V was clipped by 1 base and J by 3 bases, with 10 bases between them. The CDR3 has 14 residues. The sample here was peripheral blood, taken 28 days after the second AZD1222 dose. The rearrangement uses TRBV3-1 (or the pseudogene TRBV3-2) and TRBJ2-7, with D perhaps TRBD2 (6 bases). The clonotype was recovered from an adult who received the AZD1222 COVID-19 vaccine. DNA for the CDR3: TGTGCCAGCAGCCAAGTAGCGGCTAGCTACGAGCAGTACTTC. This codes for CASSQVAASYEQYF.